The T cell receptor (beta chain) described here comes from a study of esophageal squamous cell carcinoma under preoperative chemotherapy. Turning to the study itself: Samples included peripheral blood T cells as well as tumor-infiltrating lymphocytes. General study results and limits: Post-treatment tumor-infiltrating lymphocytes appeared partly derived from peripheral T cells migrating into the tumor.

Time point described: before preoperative PTX-NDP chemotherapy. Paclitaxel-nedaplatin chemotherapy was given to patients ahead of their surgery. A remark on this clonotype: The antigen is not known.

MiXCR, run by TCRdb on the PCR reads, gives a single entry per CDR3 protein. The sample has around 29,000 distinct CDR3 sequences, roughly 50% seen once; the top ten hold about an eighth. The CDR3 is made up of 16 amino acids. V lost 4 bases and J 6 bases, leaving 20 bases between the germline ends. Per germline, CDR1 SGHTA and CDR2 FQGNSA. This clonotype was obtained from a human donor with esophageal squamous cell carcinoma. The donor label of this sample is uncertain. Collection took place from a patient given preoperative chemotherapy. This chain connects TRBV7-2 to TRBJ2-3; the D call may be TRBD1 or TRBD2 (5 bases each). CDR3 amino acids: CASSSRDRVGSDTQYF. The CDR3 DNA follows: TGTGCCAGCAGCTCCCGGGACCGAGTGGGGTCGGATACGCAGTATTTT.